This T cell receptor (beta chain) was recovered during a study of control samples from healthy donors and cancer patients. V was clipped by 4 bases and J by 2 bases, with 13 bases between them. This CDR3 spans 14 amino acids. The germline V gene encodes CDR1 SGDLS and CDR2 YYNGEE. Sequenced by immunoSEQ multiplex PCR; TCRdb stores in-frame clones only, minus some. The table has about 110,000 clones, roughly 90% seen once; the top ten hold roughly 3.7%. The receptor was isolated from a woman aged 60-70 years with lung cancer. Sample: PBMCs. The genes are TRBV9 and TRBJ2-7, with D perhaps being TRBD1 or TRBD2 (5 bases each). The CDR3 is CASSTGTQAYEQYF. DNA of the CDR3: TGTGCCAGCAGCACCGGGACCCAGGCCTACGAGCAGTACTTC. Full variable domain (outside the CDR3, taken from reference TRBV9 and TRBJ2-7): DSGVTQTPKHLITATGQRVTLRCSPRSGDLSVYWYQQSLDQGLQFLIQYYNGEERAKGNILERFSAQQFPDLHSELNLSSLELGDSALYFCASSTGTQAYEQYFGPGTRLTVT.